In its sample, the clone carrying this T cell receptor beta chain was seen many times. What it recognizes is unknown. The sample belongs to a study of human T cells and chemical hapten exposure. Study context: During the roughly 25-week study period, patients had diphenylcyclopropenone applied to the scalp every week.

The ends lost 3 bases at V and 2 bases at J; junction bases unmatched: 5. The CDR3 totals 15 residues. CDR1 is KGHSH, CDR2 LQKENI, per germline. MiXCR, run by TCRdb on the RACE reads, gives a single entry per CDR3 protein. The sample lists 85,000 to 100,000 distinct CDR3 sequences; about a tenth were seen once. Time point indicated: pre-sensitization, week 0. Treatment here: therapeutic diphenylcyclopropenone sensitization with weekly scalp DPC. Patients had alopecia, were aged 18 to 70, and were not pregnant. Unfractionated whole blood was the source from which total RNA was extracted. Study-wide findings and caveats: The count of PT1 expanded TCRs correlated positively with patch test score.

The source was whole blood, collected in connection with sensitization to the hapten diphenylcyclopropenone (DPC). The sequence was obtained from a woman aged 55 to 70 with alopecia areata. Some clones in this sample may be carry-over from other donors' samples. This chain links TRBV18 with TRBJ2-7; 9 bases align to TRBD1. The CDR3 DNA follows: TGTGCCAGCTCACCCCCCGGACAGGGGCCCTACGAGCAGTACTTC. It codes for CASSPPGQGPYEQYF.